One TCR beta chain is described in this entry. Its matching antigen is unknown. These data come from a study of T cell repertoires in aging, cancer and after chemotherapy. Overall study context: Pre- and post-chemotherapy samples were paired from chronic lymphocytic leukemia patients treated with fludarabine- or bendamustine-based regimens. Study findings and constraints: Hematological cancer patients had lymphoid organ infiltration that may impair thymic emigration or T cell expansion. Age-matched healthy donors had significantly more diverse, less clonal blood TCR repertoires than untreated cancer patients. Across the chemotherapy interval, each cancer cohort showed higher median generation probability, suggesting thymic rebound.

The template was genomic DNA from peripheral blood, not RNA. TRB rearrangements spanning V, D and J were amplified using mixed TRB-A/B primers. TCRdb re-analysed the multiplex PCR reads in MiXCR, keeping a single row per CDR3 protein. Altogether over a thousand distinct CDR3 sequences are present, roughly 55% being singletons, with the ten largest covering 42%. Sequenced material: blood. This TCR derives from a human donor with a blood cancer.

As DNA, the CDR3 is TGCAGCGCGCAGGACAGACAGTTTAGCACAGATACGCAGTATTTT. Translation gives CSAQDRQFSTDTQYF. The chain links TRBV29-1 to TRBJ2-3, with D possibly matching TRBD1 (6 bases). The length of the CDR3 is 15 residues. V lost 7 bases, J lost 0 bases, and 17 bases lay in between. The germline V gene has CDR1 SQVTM and CDR2 ANQGSEA.